Sequencing of this T cell receptor beta chain was carried out in a study of T cells in Graves' hyperthyroidism and ophthalmopathy. The ends lost 0 bases at V and 4 bases at J; junction bases unmatched: 7. This CDR3 region has 15 residues. Germline V gives CDR1 GTSNPN, CDR2 SVGIG (reference sequence). Authors of the study amplified TCR beta CDR3 regions from RNA transcripts. Initially, a first-round RT-PCR of the TCR CDR3 employed the HTBI primer set. A single record per CDR3 protein comes from TCRdb applying MiXCR to the multiplex PCR reads. The table lists fewer than 250,000 distinct CDR3 sequences, 17% of them singletons, with approximately 50% in the top ten. This clonotype turned up a few times.

This TCR was recovered from a man aged 50 or older with Graves' hyperthyroidism. The V and J genes are TRBV30 and TRBJ2-5; TRBD2 matches 8 bases. Sequenced: blood. The CDR3 DNA follows: TGTGCCTGGAGTGTGACTAGCGCTATAGGAGAGACCCAGTACTTC. Translated, it gives CAWSVTSAIGETQYF.